Listed below are T cell receptor beta chains from one sample, sequenced in a study of blood T cells in healthy people across ages. Each CDR3 protein is one row after TCRdb ran MiXCR on the 5' RACE reads. The sample has about 1.7 million distinct CDR3 sequences, roughly 27% seen once. The sample consisted of blood. The origin of the receptors is a woman aged 25 to 39 in good health. The CDR3 runs from the conserved cysteine through the conserved F or W. The order of the fields is CDR3 DNA, CDR3 protein, J gene, V gene, clone size, D gene. A D gene is named only where the DNA matches it firmly. Clone size is given for some rows only: seen once, a few or many times, or a class if the clone is expanded.

TGTGCCAGCAGTGGGGGCAGTCTAATAACGGGAGCTTTCTTT	CASSGGSLITGAFF	TRBJ1-1	TRBV12-3/TRBV12-4	few	-
TGTGCCAGCAGCCGGCGGGAGACCTACAATGAGCAGTTCTTC	CASSRRETYNEQFF	TRBJ2-1	TRBV3-1	-	TRBD2
TGTGCCAGCAGTAATGACCCTGACGGGGAGTACGAGCAGTACTTC	CASSNDPDGEYEQYF	TRBJ2-7	TRBV27	few	-
TGCAGTGCTAGCTATACGGGACTAGCGGAGCAGTTCTTC	CSASYTGLAEQFF	TRBJ2-1	TRBV20-1	-	TRBD2
TGTGCCAGCAGTGATCCGGGACTAGCGTCGCATACGCAGTATTTT	CASSDPGLASHTQYF	TRBJ2-3	TRBV6-6	few	TRBD2
TGCACCAGCAGCCCTGGACCACCCAATGGGCAGTTCTTC	CTSSPGPPNGQFF	TRBJ2-1	TRBV1	few	-
TGTGCCAGCAGTTACAGTATGGGGGTGGGTCAGCCCCAGCATTTT	CASSYSMGVGQPQHF	TRBJ1-5	TRBV6-5	few	-
TGTGCCAGCAGTTTTGGGGACCCTAATCAGCCCCAGCATTTT	CASSFGDPNQPQHF	TRBJ1-5	TRBV12-3/TRBV12-4	-	-
TGTGCCAGCAGTCCCTCCCCCCCGCAGGATAACTATGGCTACACCTTC	CASSPSPPQDNYGYTF	TRBJ1-2	TRBV28	-	-
TGTGCCAGCGGCTCGACAGAGACCCCCTACAATGAGCAGTTCTTC	CASGSTETPYNEQFF	TRBJ2-1	TRBV11-2	-	-
TGTGCCACCAGTGACCCCGTCACCACAGATACGCAGTATTTT	CATSDPVTTDTQYF	TRBJ2-3	TRBV24-1	-	-
TGCAACGGCCGGACAGTAGCCCACGAGCAGTACTTC	CNGRTVAHEQYF	TRBJ2-7	TRBV29-1	-	-
TGTGCCACCAGTGATCGGACTAGCGGGGGATCCTACGAGCAGTACTTC	CATSDRTSGGSYEQYF	TRBJ2-7	TRBV24-1	-	TRBD2
TGTGCCGGCAGCCCCGGGACTAGGAGCGGGACCCAGTACTTC	CAGSPGTRSGTQYF	TRBJ2-5	TRBV14	-	TRBD2
TGTGCCAGCAGCCCAAGCCCCCTGGAGGTGCAGTACTTC	CASSPSPLEVQYF	TRBJ2-4	TRBV7-2	few	-
TGTGCCAGCAGCTTCATCCCGGGGCTGGAGACCCAGTACTTC	CASSFIPGLETQYF	TRBJ2-5	TRBV7-2	-	-
TGCAGTGCTAGAGTAGGGGGGATGAACACTGAAGCTTTCTTT	CSARVGGMNTEAFF	TRBJ1-1	TRBV20-1	few	-
TGCAGTGCTAGGAGACTAGCGGGAGACCCCAATGAGCAGTTCTTC	CSARRLAGDPNEQFF	TRBJ2-1	TRBV20-1	-	TRBD2
TGCAGCGTCCGAGGGGGGGCAGCGAGTGAGCAGTTCTTC	CSVRGGAASEQFF	TRBJ2-1	TRBV29-1	many	-
TGCGCCAGCAGCTTTCGGGACCCCCGGGCCTACGAGCAGTACTTC	CASSFRDPRAYEQYF	TRBJ2-7	TRBV5-1	-	-
TGCAGTGCTAGAGAGGTCGGGACAGGGTATAACGAGCAGTACTTC	CSAREVGTGYNEQYF	TRBJ2-7	TRBV20-1	many	TRBD1
TGCGCCAGCAGCTTGGATGCGGGGTCTTACTCCTACGAGCAGTACTTC	CASSLDAGSYSYEQYF	TRBJ2-7	TRBV5-1	-	-
TGTGCCAGCAGCTACCCACTCGACGGGATCCACAATGAGCAGTTCTTC	CASSYPLDGIHNEQFF	TRBJ2-1	TRBV7-2	few	-
TGCAGTGCTTCTACGGGACAGGGTAATAATGAGCAGTTCTTC	CSASTGQGNNEQFF	TRBJ2-1	TRBV20-1	-	TRBD1
TGTGCCAGCAGTTTATCGCTAGGGTCTATTAACACTGAAGCTTTCTTT	CASSLSLGSINTEAFF	TRBJ1-1	TRBV27	-	-
TGTGCCAGCAGCTTAGTACGGAGAGACAATGAGCAGTACTTC	CASSLVRRDNEQYF	TRBJ2-5	TRBV11-1	-	-
TGTGCCAGCAGTACGACTCCAGGTGGGGGTGCCTATGGCTACACCTTC	CASSTTPGGGAYGYTF	TRBJ1-2	TRBV12-3/TRBV12-4	-	-
TGTGCCAGCAGTGGTACAGGGTCAGATACGCAGTATTTT	CASSGTGSDTQYF	TRBJ2-3	TRBV6-4	few	-
TGCGCCAGCAGCCAAGAGCCTAGGGGTGGGCAGTACTTC	CASSQEPRGGQYF	TRBJ2-5	TRBV4-1	-	-
TGCAGCGTGGAGACCGGGACGGCACGTCTTAGCGAGCAGTACTTC	CSVETGTARLSEQYF	TRBJ2-7	TRBV29-1	many	-
TGCAGTGACAGGGAGGTCGCGACAGATACGCAGAATTTT	CSDREVATDTQNF	TRBJ2-3	TRBV29-1	-	-
TGTGCCAGCAGCCGCCAGACAGGGGACTTCACCAATGAGCAGTTCTTC	CASSRQTGDFTNEQFF	TRBJ2-1	TRBV5-5	-	TRBD1
TGCGCCAGCAGCACTGTACCTGAGGAGGATTACATCTATGGCTACACCTTC	CASSTVPEEDYIYGYTF	TRBJ1-2	TRBV5-1	-	-
TGTGCCAGCAGCTTTTTACAGGGAATCTATGGCTACACCTTC	CASSFLQGIYGYTF	TRBJ1-2	TRBV7-2	-	-
TGTGCCAGCGAGCGGGAGGGCGCCTACAATGGGCAGTTCTTC	CASEREGAYNGQFF	TRBJ2-1	TRBV7-9	-	TRBD2
TGTGCCAGCAGCACCCCGGTGCTGCAGGGACAGGGTACTGAGCAGTTCTTC	CASSTPVLQGQGTEQFF	TRBJ2-1	TRBV12-3/TRBV12-4	many	TRBD1
TGTGCCACCAGTGACAAGATGGACTCACCCGTGGACGAGCAGTACTTC	CATSDKMDSPVDEQYF	TRBJ2-7	TRBV24-1	many	-
TGTGCCAGCAGCGAAAGGGGTCTAGATGAGCAGTTCTTC	CASSERGLDEQFF	TRBJ2-1	TRBV3-1	few	-
TGCAGTGCTAGAGAGGCGGTCGGCACTGAAGCTTTCTTT	CSAREAVGTEAFF	TRBJ1-1	TRBV20-1	-	-
TGCGCCAGCAGCCCAGACAGGATTGGGACCGGGGAGCTGTTTTTT	CASSPDRIGTGELFF	TRBJ2-2	TRBV5-1	few	-
TGTGCCAGCAGCTCTAGGGCGAGCGGGAGGGACCACGAGCAGTACTTC	CASSSRASGRDHEQYF	TRBJ2-7	TRBV11-2	-	TRBD2
TGTGCCAGCAGCCACGGCCGGACAACGGTCGACTTTTTCTACGAACAGTACTTC	CASSHGRTTVDFFYEQYF	TRBJ2-5	TRBV7-8	many	-